One and the same sample provided the 18 T cell receptor beta chains below, sequenced in a study of blood T cell repertoires in COVID-19. The table came from immunoSEQ multiplex PCR; TCRdb's copy has only in-frame clones and leaves some out. The table shows approximately 230,000 clones, with more than 85% occurring only once. The sample consisted of PBMCs or T cells enriched from blood (not recorded which). The origin of the receptors is a woman aged 30 to 39 who had recovered from COVID-19.

The chain uses TRBV5-4 and TRBJ1-3; a possible D gene is TRBD1 (6 bases). The CDR3 runs 14 residues. Germline CDR1 and CDR2: SGHNT and YYREEE (reference sequence). Trimming pared 5 bases from V and 4 bases from J, leaving 13 bases between. This CDR3 is CASRNTGKGNTIYF. Written as DNA, the CDR3 is TGTGCCAGCAGAAATACAGGGAAAGGAAACACCATATATTTT.

CDR3 sequence: CASSQERQVYTEAFF. The CDR3 region has the DNA TGTGCCAGCAGCCAAGAGAGACAGGTGTACACTGAAGCTTTCTTT. The chain combines TRBV3-1 (or the pseudogene TRBV3-2) with TRBJ1-1, with D possibly TRBD1 on 6 matching bases. Between the trimmed V and J ends, which lost 0 bases and 3 bases, there was a span of 11 bases. CDR1 is LGHDT, CDR2 YNNKEL, per germline (reference sequence). This CDR3 is 15 amino acids long.

The V call is TRBV6-5, the J call TRBJ2-7, with TRBD1 identical over 9 bases. This CDR3 has 14 amino acids. The V gene end was trimmed by 6 bases and the J gene end by 6 bases; junction bases not matched to a gene: 9. Germline values: CDR1 MNHEY, CDR2 SVGAGI. The CDR3 DNA sequence: TGTGCCAGCAGAAGGGGACAGGGATATTCCGAGCAGTACTTC. Residues: CASRRGQGYSEQYF.

The rearrangement uses TRBV6-5 and TRBJ1-5; D is possibly TRBD1 (5 bases). The CDR3 runs to 13 residues. V lost 10 bases, J lost 3 bases, and 13 bases lay in between. CDR1 and CDR2 (germline): MNHEY, SVGAGI. Here the CDR3 reads CAMAGGNNQPQHF. CDR3 bases: TGTGCCATGGCCGGGGGGAACAATCAGCCCCAGCATTTT.

This CDR3 is CASSSENRRSNQPQHF. Written as DNA, the CDR3 is TGTGCCAGCAGTTCAGAAAACAGGAGATCCAATCAGCCCCAGCATTTT. The V and J genes are TRBV2 and TRBJ1-5; perhaps TRBD1 as D (5 bases). The CDR3 sequence is 16 residues long. The germline V and J ends were trimmed by 5 bases and 3 bases, with 17 bases remaining between them. CDR1 is SNHLY, CDR2 FYNNEI, per germline.

The chain couples TRBV28 to TRBJ2-7; 12 bases fit TRBD2. V dropped 10 bases and J dropped 3; count of bases not matched to a gene: 4. Per the germline V gene, CDR1 is MDHEN and CDR2 is SYDVKM. This CDR3 has 13 residues. The CDR3 coding sequence is TGTGCCATTAGGACTAGCGGGGACTACGAGCAGTACTTC. It codes for CAIRTSGDYEQYF.

This clone was observed once. The CDR3 coding sequence is TGTGCCAGCAGCAGCGTCCTTATATCGTACCAAGAGACCCAGTACTTC. This codes for CASSSVLISYQETQYF. The chain carries TRBV5-6 and TRBJ2-5; the D is unclear. Trimming cost V 4 bases and J 0 bases, with 16 bases left between them. Germline V gene sequence: CDR1 SGHDT, CDR2 YYEEEE. This CDR3 is built from 16 residues.

The sample holds a few counts of this clone. The V and J genes are TRBV29-1 and TRBJ1-1; D is undetermined. This CDR3 has 14 residues. Trimming removed 0 bases at V and 4 bases at J, with 12 bases between. Germline CDR1 is SQVTM and CDR2 is ANQGSEA. The CDR3 sequence: CSVEDRSGSTEAFF. The CDR3, as DNA: TGCAGCGTTGAAGATCGGTCGGGGAGCACTGAAGCTTTCTTT.

This chain joins TRBV5-1 and TRBJ1-5; no clear D gene. The ends were cut back, 6 bases at V and 5 bases at J, with 9 bases in the middle. CDR1 is SGHRS and CDR2 is YFSETQ in the germline V gene. The CDR3 spans 12 residues. The CDR3 bases are TGCGCCAGCACCCACATGGATCAGCCCCAGCATTTT. Its protein product is CASTHMDQPQHF.

The chain uses TRBV5-1 and TRBJ2-3, with D tentatively TRBD1 (6 bases). CDR1 SGHRS and CDR2 YFSETQ come from the germline V gene. The CDR3 is made up of 18 amino acids. Trimming pared 0 bases from V and 3 bases from J, leaving 20 bases between. CDR3 sequence (DNA): TGCGCCAGCAGCTTGGTACAGGGAATTCTATCTGTGACAGATACGCAGTATTTT. Its translation is CASSLVQGILSVTDTQYF.

The rearrangement joins TRBV27 to TRBJ2-2, with D possibly being TRBD2 (5 bases). Looked up from germline, CDR1 is MNHEY and CDR2 is SMNVEV (reference sequence). The V end lost 5 bases, the J end lost 5 bases, and 18 bases lay between the germline ends. The CDR3 has 16 amino acids. As DNA, the CDR3 is TGTGCCAGCAGTCCCCCCTGGCTAACTAGGACCGGGGAGCTGTTTTTT. Its protein is CASSPPWLTRTGELFF.

V usage is TRBV28 and J usage is TRBJ1-2; weak D call: TRBD1 (5 bases). In germline, CDR1 is MDHEN, CDR2 SYDVKM. The CDR3 runs to 13 residues. The V end was cut by 3 bases, the J end by 6 bases, with 11 bases between. The CDR3 loop reads CASSLPGLDGYTF. CDR3 nucleotides: TGTGCCAGCAGTTTGCCAGGGCTTGATGGCTACACCTTC.

The chain recombines TRBV3-1 (or the pseudogene TRBV3-2) with TRBJ2-7; the D is unclear. Trimming took off 2 bases at V and 1 base at J, with 15 bases between the two ends. The CDR3 length is 16 residues. Germline assignment: CDR1 LGHDT and CDR2 YNNKEL (reference sequence). CDR3 sequence (DNA): TGTGCCAGCAGCCAAATAGACCCGGGTCGGTCCTACGAGCAGTACTTC. Encoded protein: CASSQIDPGRSYEQYF.

This chain uses TRBV7-3 with TRBJ1-1; 10 positions agree with TRBD1. The trim removed 5 bases at V and 6 bases at J, leaving 6 bases unmatched. CDR3 size: 14 residues. Germline lookup yields CDR1 SGHTA and CDR2 FQGTGA. This chain's CDR3 is CASSPDRGRAEAFF. The CDR3 nucleotides read TGTGCCAGCAGCCCTGACAGGGGGCGGGCTGAAGCTTTCTTT.

CDR3 residues: CASSIVGGGQETQYF. CDR3 nucleotides: TGTGCCAGTAGTATAGTCGGGGGGGGCCAAGAGACCCAGTACTTC. V gene TRBV19 combines with J gene TRBJ2-5, with 8 bases matching TRBD2. The germline CDR1 and CDR2 sequences are LNHDA and SQIVND (reference sequence). The CDR3 consists of 15 residues. After removal of 1 base from V and 1 base from J, the junction contained 2 bases not matched to a gene.

The chain is built from TRBV5-4 and TRBJ2-6; maybe TRBD1 (5 bases). Germline assignment: CDR1 SGHNT and CDR2 YYREEE (reference sequence). This CDR3 is built from 16 residues. Trimming took off 0 bases at V and 2 bases at J, with 9 bases between the two ends. CDR3 amino acids: CASSLGQGPGANVLTF. The CDR3 region has the DNA TGTGCCAGCAGCTTGGGTCAGGGCCCTGGGGCCAACGTCCTGACTTTC.

This clone is medium-sized by share. The chain links TRBV7-9 to TRBJ1-2, with D possibly being TRBD1 (5 bases). The CDR3 covers 14 residues. Germline V lookup: CDR1 SEHNR, CDR2 FQNEAQ (reference sequence). Between the trimmed V and J ends, which lost 3 bases and 5 bases, there was a span of 13 bases. This chain's CDR3 is CASSFSGSLYGYTF. In DNA form, the CDR3 reads TGTGCCAGCAGCTTTTCAGGGTCCCTTTATGGCTACACCTTC.

The V call is TRBV11-2, the J call TRBJ1-3; D not resolved. In germline, CDR1 is SGHAT, CDR2 FQNNGV. Trimming took off 6 bases at V and 0 bases at J, with 18 bases between the two ends. The CDR3 consists of 17 residues. The chain's CDR3 is CASRVGFDFFSGNTIYF. CDR3 in DNA: TGTGCCAGCAGGGTCGGGTTCGACTTTTTCTCTGGAAACACCATATATTTT.